This TCR beta chain emerged from a study of identical twins. TCRdb reanalysed the 5' RACE reads using MiXCR and keeps one entry per CDR3 protein. The sample contains fewer than 500,000 distinct CDR3 sequences, approximately 24% of which appear only once. Every donor was a healthy Caucasian. Germline CDR1 SGHTA, CDR2 FQGNSA. The CDR3 is 13 amino acids. The V segment lost 7 bases and the J segment 6 bases; nucleotides outside the gene matches: 6. These data were also reused for a study on T cells expressing NK-cell markers. That publication notes: Sorted CD3+CD56-NKG2C+, CD3+CD56+NKG2C- and CD3+CD56+NKG2C+ T cells were the source of the TCR beta repertoires. The contribution of dominant NKG2C+ clonotypes to CD8+ T cells in six donors was roughly 1.0-7.5%.

This clonotype was sampled from a young woman in good health. Sequencing was done on a sample of CD4+ T cells sorted from blood. The gene calls are TRBV7-2 and TRBJ2-7; 10 bases are a match to TRBD2. CDR3 DNA: TGTGCCAGCACCCTAGCGGGAGTCCTCGAGCAGTACTTC. It specifies CASTLAGVLEQYF.